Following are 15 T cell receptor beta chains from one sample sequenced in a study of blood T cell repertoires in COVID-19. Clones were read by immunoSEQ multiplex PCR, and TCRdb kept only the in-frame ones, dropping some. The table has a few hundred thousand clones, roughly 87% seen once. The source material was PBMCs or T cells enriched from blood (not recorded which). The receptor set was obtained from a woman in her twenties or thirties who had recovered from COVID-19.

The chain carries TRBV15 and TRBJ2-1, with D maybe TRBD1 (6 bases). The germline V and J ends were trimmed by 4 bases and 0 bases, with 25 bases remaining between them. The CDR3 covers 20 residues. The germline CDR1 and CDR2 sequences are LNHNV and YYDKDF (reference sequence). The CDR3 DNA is TGTGCCACCAGCACTTTTGCCGGGACACCCCTTATGAGCTCCTACAATGAGCAGTTCTTC. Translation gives CATSTFAGTPLMSSYNEQFF. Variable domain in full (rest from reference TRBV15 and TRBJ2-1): DAMVIQNPRYQVTQFGKPVTLSCSQTLNHNVMYWYQQKSSQAPKLLFHYYDKDFNNEADTPDNFQSRRPNTSFCFLDIRSPGLGDTAMYLCATSTFAGTPLMSSYNEQFFGPGTRLTVL.

CDR3 sequence (DNA): TGTGCCAGCAGTTTGCCACAGGGTCAAGAGACCCAGTACTTC. It codes for CASSLPQGQETQYF. The chain has TRBV7-2 and TRBJ2-5, with D possibly matching TRBD1 (6 bases). CDR1 SGHTA and CDR2 FQGNSA come from the germline V gene. This CDR3 contains 14 residues. The V gene lost 6 bases and the J gene lost 2 bases, with 13 bases spanning the gap.

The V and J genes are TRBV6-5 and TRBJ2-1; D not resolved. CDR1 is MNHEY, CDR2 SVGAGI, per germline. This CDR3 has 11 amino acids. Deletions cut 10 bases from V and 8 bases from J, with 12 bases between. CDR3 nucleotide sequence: TGTGCCACCGCGAGAAGCGATGAGCAGTTCTTC. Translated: CATARSDEQFF.

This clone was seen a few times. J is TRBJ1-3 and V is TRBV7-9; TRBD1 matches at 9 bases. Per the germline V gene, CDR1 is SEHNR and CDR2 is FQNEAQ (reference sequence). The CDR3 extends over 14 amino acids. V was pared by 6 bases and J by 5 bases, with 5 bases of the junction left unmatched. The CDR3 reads CASRVGQGRNTIYF. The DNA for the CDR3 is TGTGCCAGCAGAGTGGGACAGGGAAGAAACACCATATATTTT.

The CDR3 region has the DNA TGTGCCAGCAGTGGGGGCTTTGGGGCCAACGTCCTGACTTTC. Encoded protein: CASSGGFGANVLTF. The chain combines TRBV27 with TRBJ2-6; possible D gene TRBD1, 6 bases. The V gene's germline CDR1 is MNHEY and CDR2 SMNVEV (reference sequence). V lost 5 bases to trimming and J lost 3 bases, with 8 bases between them. The CDR3 loop spans 14 amino acids.

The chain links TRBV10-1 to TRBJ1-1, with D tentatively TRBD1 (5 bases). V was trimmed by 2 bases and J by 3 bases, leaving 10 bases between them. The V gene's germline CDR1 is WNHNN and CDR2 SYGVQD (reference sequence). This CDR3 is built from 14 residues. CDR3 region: CASSEATVYTEAFF. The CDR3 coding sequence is TGCGCCAGCAGTGAGGCGACAGTCTACACTGAAGCTTTCTTT.

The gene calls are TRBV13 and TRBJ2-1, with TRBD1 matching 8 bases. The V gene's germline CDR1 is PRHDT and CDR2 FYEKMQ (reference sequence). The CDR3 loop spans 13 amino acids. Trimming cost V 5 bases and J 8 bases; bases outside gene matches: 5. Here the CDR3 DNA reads TGTGCCAGCAGCCGACAGGGGCTCGATGAGCAGTTCTTC. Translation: CASSRQGLDEQFF.

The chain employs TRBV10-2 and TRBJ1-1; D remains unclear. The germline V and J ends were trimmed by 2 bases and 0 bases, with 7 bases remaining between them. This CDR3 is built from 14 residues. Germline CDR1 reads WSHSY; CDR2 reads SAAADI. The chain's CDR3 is CASSETKLNTEAFF. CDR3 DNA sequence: TGCGCCAGCAGTGAGACCAAGCTGAACACTGAAGCTTTCTTT.

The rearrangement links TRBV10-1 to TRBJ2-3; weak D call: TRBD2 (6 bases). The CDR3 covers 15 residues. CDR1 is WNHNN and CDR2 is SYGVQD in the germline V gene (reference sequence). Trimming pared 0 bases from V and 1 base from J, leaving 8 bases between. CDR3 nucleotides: TGCGCCAGCAGTGAGTCTAGCGGAGGCACAGATACGCAGTATTTT. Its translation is CASSESSGGTDTQYF.

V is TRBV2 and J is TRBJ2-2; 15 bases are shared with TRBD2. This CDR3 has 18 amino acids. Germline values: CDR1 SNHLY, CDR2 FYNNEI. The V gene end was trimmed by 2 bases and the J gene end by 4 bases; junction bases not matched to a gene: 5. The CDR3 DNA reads TGTGCCAGCAGTGAACGGACTAGCGGGGGGGCGGCCACCGGGGAGCTGTTTTTT. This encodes CASSERTSGGAATGELFF.

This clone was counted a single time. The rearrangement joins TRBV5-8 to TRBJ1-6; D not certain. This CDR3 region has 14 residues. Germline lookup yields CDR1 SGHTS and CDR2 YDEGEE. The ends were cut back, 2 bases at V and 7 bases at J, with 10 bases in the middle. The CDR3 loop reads CASSFRGHNSPLHF. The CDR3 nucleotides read TGTGCCAGCAGCTTTCGGGGTCACAATTCACCCCTCCACTTT.

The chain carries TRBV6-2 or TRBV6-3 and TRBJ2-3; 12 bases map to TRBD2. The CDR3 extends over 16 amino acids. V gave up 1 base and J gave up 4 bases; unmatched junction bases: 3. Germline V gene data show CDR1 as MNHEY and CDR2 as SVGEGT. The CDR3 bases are TGTGCCAGCAGTTACTTAGCTAGCGGGGGGGCAGATACGCAGTATTTT. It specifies CASSYLASGGADTQYF.

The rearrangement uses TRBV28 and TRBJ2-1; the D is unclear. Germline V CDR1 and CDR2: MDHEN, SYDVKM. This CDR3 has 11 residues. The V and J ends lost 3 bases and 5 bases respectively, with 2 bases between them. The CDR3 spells CASSFNNEQFF. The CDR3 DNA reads TGTGCCAGCAGTTTCAACAATGAGCAGTTCTTC.

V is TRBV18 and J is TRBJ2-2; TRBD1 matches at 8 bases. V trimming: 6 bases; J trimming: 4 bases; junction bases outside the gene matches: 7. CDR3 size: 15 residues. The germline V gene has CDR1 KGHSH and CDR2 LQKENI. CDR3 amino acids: CASSPTGGGTGELFF. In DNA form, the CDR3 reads TGTGCCAGCTCCCCTACAGGGGGAGGCACCGGGGAGCTGTTTTTT.

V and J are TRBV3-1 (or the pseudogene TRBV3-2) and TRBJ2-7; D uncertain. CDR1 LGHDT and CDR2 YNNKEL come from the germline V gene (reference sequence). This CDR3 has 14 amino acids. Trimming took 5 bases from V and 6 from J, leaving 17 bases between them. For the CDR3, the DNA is TGTGCCAGCAGCTTCATACCAACTACGCCCGAGCAGTACTTC. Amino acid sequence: CASSFIPTTPEQYF.